This TCR beta chain was captured in a study of Ad26.COV2.S vaccination and SARS-CoV-2 variants. General study findings and limits: After vaccination, reports described spike-specific CD8+ and CD4+ T cell responses as showing substantial breadth.

Comment on this clone: Its antigen is not identified.

Clones were read by immunoSEQ multiplex PCR, and TCRdb kept only the in-frame ones, dropping some. In the table there are 450,000 to 550,000 clones, about 89% of which are singletons. Treatment: roughly 18 received Ad26.COV2.S at low or high dose, single or two shots; roughly 5 received placebo; per-sample allocation not given. Repertoires come from day 63 after the first vaccine or placebo injection. The CDR3 consists of 15 residues. With V trimmed by 4 bases and J by 10 bases, 14 bases remained unmatched. Germline CDR1 is SGHAT and CDR2 is FQNNGV. This rearrangement joins TRBV11-2 to TRBJ1-2, with 8 positions matching TRBD1. The source was peripheral blood, collected in a trial of Ad26.COV2.S vaccine versus placebo. This TCR was sampled from a person between 18 and 65 years old who received the Ad26.COV2.S COVID-19 vaccine or a placebo. The CDR3, as DNA: TGTGCCAGCAGCTCCCGGGGCCGGACAGGGAATAACTACACCTTC. This gives the protein CASSSRGRTGNNYTF.